Listed here are 23 T cell receptor beta chains from one sample, sequenced in a study of blood T cell repertoires in COVID-19 (dated by TCRdb to 2020 to 2022). The protocol used for the library was the immunoSEQ multiplex PCR assay. Held by TCRdb, this immuneACCESS table contains in-frame sequences only and omits some clones. Under half of the omission traces to an unresolved V gene where checked; the cause of the rest is unknown. For this sample there are approximately 100,000 clones; 85% appear just once. The ten biggest clones cover about 1.7% of the sample. Sequenced sample: peripheral blood. All receptors come from a woman aged 70 to 79 with active or convalescent COVID-19.

The CDR3 DNA is TGTGCCAGCAGCCTCCGGGGGTTCGGAAACATTCAGTACTTC. Residues: CASSLRGFGNIQYF. V is TRBV7-8 and J is TRBJ2-4; D may be TRBD2 (6 bases). The CDR3 has 14 residues. The germline V gene encodes CDR1 SGHVS and CDR2 FQNEAQ. The V end was cut by 5 bases, the J end by 6 bases, with 14 bases between.

This rearrangement joins TRBV7-9 to TRBJ2-5, with TRBD1 matching over 11 bases. This CDR3 spans 15 amino acids. The junction had 5 bases not matched to a gene; V was cut back by 5 bases and J by 3 bases. Per the germline V gene, CDR1 is SEHNR and CDR2 is FQNEAQ (reference sequence). CDR3 amino acids: CASSERTGGEETQYF. The CDR3 bases are TGTGCCAGCAGCGAGCGGACAGGGGGCGAAGAGACCCAGTACTTC.

This rearrangement joins TRBV10-1 to TRBJ2-1; 9 nucleotides align to TRBD1. This CDR3 is built from 16 residues. The V segment lost 0 bases and the J segment 7 bases; nucleotides outside the gene matches: 7. Germline lookup yields CDR1 WNHNN and CDR2 SYGVQD (reference sequence). CDR3 residues: CASSESTGGLLNEQFF. In DNA form, the CDR3 reads TGCGCCAGCAGTGAGTCGACAGGGGGGCTCCTGAATGAGCAGTTCTTC.

The table lists this clone with a count of one. This chain joins TRBV28 and TRBJ1-2, with D possibly being TRBD1 (6 bases). With 3 bases removed from V and 1 base from J, the gap between germline ends came to 12 bases. Germline V gives CDR1 MDHEN, CDR2 SYDVKM. This CDR3 has 15 amino acids. CDR3 bases: TGTGCCAGCAGTTTCGGGACACATATTAACTATGGCTACACCTTC. It translates to CASSFGTHINYGYTF.

This clone was observed a handful of times. The gene calls are TRBV5-6 and TRBJ2-7, with 8 bases matching TRBD1. The germline V gene has CDR1 SGHDT and CDR2 YYEEEE. J lost 4 bases, V lost 2 bases, and 5 bases had no gene match. This CDR3 has 14 amino acids. This CDR3 is CASSFRRDRYEQYF. The CDR3 DNA follows: TGTGCCAGCAGCTTCAGGCGGGACAGGTACGAGCAGTACTTC.

This clone was seen a handful of times. The rearrangement joins TRBV28 to TRBJ2-2; tentatively, D is TRBD2 (6 bases). Germline V gives CDR1 MDHEN, CDR2 SYDVKM. The CDR3 loop spans 16 amino acids. V lost 7 bases and J lost 1, with 16 bases in between. This CDR3 reads CASTRRDLENTGELFF. The CDR3 nucleotides are TGTGCCAGCACCCGTAGGGACTTAGAGAACACCGGGGAGCTGTTTTTT.

The chain couples TRBV19 to TRBJ1-5; weak D call: TRBD1 (5 bases). There are 14 residues in the CDR3. V lost 5 bases to trimming and J lost 4 bases, with 12 bases between them. Germline values: CDR1 LNHDA, CDR2 SQIVND (reference sequence). The CDR3 nucleotides read TGTGCCAGTAGTGCCGGGGGGGGGAATCAGCCCCAGCATTTT. Translation: CASSAGGGNQPQHF.

As concerns this clone: Other DNA sequences of this sample code for an identical CDR3. The rearrangement joins TRBV7-2 to TRBJ1-5, with a possible D match to TRBD1 (6 bases). CDR1 and CDR2 from the germline V gene are SGHTA and FQGNSA. V lost 0 bases to trimming and J lost 4 bases, with 7 bases between them. This CDR3 contains 14 residues. CDR3 loop: CASSLAGGNQPQHF. For the CDR3, the DNA is TGTGCCAGCAGCTTAGCAGGGGGTAATCAGCCCCAGCATTTT. Complete variable domain (other parts from reference TRBV7-2 and TRBJ1-5): GAGVSQSPSNKVTEKGKDVELRCDPISGHTALYWYRQSLGQGLEFLIYFQGNSAPDKSGLPSDRFSAERTGGSVSTLTIQRTQQEDSAVYLCASSLAGGNQPQHFGDGTRLSIL.

The rearrangement uses TRBV19 and TRBJ2-7, with TRBD2 matching 13 bases. The V and J ends lost 4 bases and 1 base, in that order; junction bases with no gene match: 1. Germline V gene lookup returns CDR1 LNHDA and CDR2 SQIVND (reference sequence). The CDR3 is made up of 15 amino acids. The CDR3 region is CASSTGLAGSYEQYF. CDR3 DNA sequence: TGTGCCAGTAGTACGGGACTAGCGGGGTCCTACGAGCAGTACTTC.

The V gene is TRBV19, the J gene TRBJ2-7; 10 bases line up with TRBD1. Unmatched junction bases numbered 13, after V lost 8 bases and J lost 6 bases. This CDR3 has 15 amino acids. Germline CDR1 LNHDA, CDR2 SQIVND (reference sequence). The CDR3 loop is CASGQPGQGNSEQYF. In DNA form, the CDR3 reads TGTGCCAGTGGCCAACCGGGACAGGGGAATTCCGAGCAGTACTTC.

This sequence joins TRBV7-2 and TRBJ2-7; TRBD2 matches at 7 bases. The CDR3 has 15 residues. The trim removed 0 bases at V and 3 bases at J, leaving 5 bases unmatched. From germline, CDR1 is SGHTA and CDR2 FQGNSA. CDR3 amino acids: CASSLAVASGYEQYF. Written as DNA, the CDR3 is TGTGCCAGCAGCTTAGCGGTGGCTAGCGGCTACGAGCAGTACTTC. The whole variable domain, filled in from reference TRBV7-2 and TRBJ2-7, reads GAGVSQSPSNKVTEKGKDVELRCDPISGHTALYWYRQSLGQGLEFLIYFQGNSAPDKSGLPSDRFSAERTGGSVSTLTIQRTQQEDSAVYLCASSLAVASGYEQYFGPGTRLTVT.

The rearrangement joins TRBV5-1 to TRBJ1-1; maybe TRBD1 (6 bases). The CDR3 covers 14 residues. In germline, CDR1 is SGHRS, CDR2 YFSETQ. The V end lost 0 bases, the J end lost 5 bases, and 11 bases lay between the germline ends. The CDR3 DNA reads TGCGCCAGCAGCTTGGGACAGGCGGCGACTGAAGCTTTCTTT. It specifies CASSLGQAATEAFF.

The chain links TRBV4-3 to TRBJ1-2; D unresolved. CDR1 is LGHNA and CDR2 is YSLEER in the germline V gene. V dropped 4 bases and J dropped 6 bases, with 15 bases sitting between them. CDR3 length equals 14 residues. CDR3 loop: CASSLLGVPHGYTF. DNA of the CDR3: TGCGCCAGCAGCCTTTTGGGAGTGCCTCATGGCTACACCTTC.

At least ten counts were recorded for this clone. V gene TRBV29-1 combines with J gene TRBJ1-5; TRBD1 matches at 9 bases. Germline lookup yields CDR1 SQVTM and CDR2 ANQGSEA. The CDR3 is made up of 14 amino acids. Germline trimming cut 7 bases from V and 2 bases from J; bases unmatched to any gene: 6. The CDR3 region has the DNA TGCAGCGCTACAGGGGGCGCGGGCAATCAGCCCCAGCATTTT. Translating it yields CSATGGAGNQPQHF.

The genes are TRBV7-9 and TRBJ2-1; 8 bases are shared with TRBD2. The CDR3 covers 12 residues. CDR1 and CDR2 (germline): SEHNR, FQNEAQ (reference sequence). Trimming removed 1 base from V and 15 bases from J; junction bases left unmatched: 5. CDR3 in amino acids: CASSLEAGGRFF. As DNA, the CDR3 is TGTGCCAGCAGCTTAGAGGCGGGGGGTCGGTTCTTC.

V and J are TRBV12-3 or TRBV12-4 and TRBJ2-2; no firm D call. V dropped 7 bases and J dropped 7 bases, with 7 bases sitting between them. This CDR3 contains 11 residues. The CDR3 is CASTRGGELFF. The CDR3 DNA sequence: TGTGCCAGCACCCGAGGCGGGGAGCTGTTTTTT.

The chain is built from TRBV4-1 and TRBJ2-3, with 15 positions matching TRBD2. V gave up 2 bases and J gave up 2 bases; unmatched junction bases: 11. The germline V gene has CDR1 MGHRA and CDR2 YSYEKL. The CDR3 is 20 residues long. The CDR3 loop is CASSQKGLAGGPGDTDTQYF. In DNA, the CDR3 is TGCGCCAGCAGCCAAAAAGGACTAGCGGGAGGGCCGGGGGACACAGATACGCAGTATTTT.

J is TRBJ2-1 and V is TRBV11-2, with 9 bases aligning to TRBD2. Trimming took 0 bases from V and 15 from J; bases not matched to a gene: 6. The CDR3 runs to 13 residues. CDR1 and CDR2 from the germline V gene are SGHAT and FQNNGV. The CDR3 sequence: CASSLEPSGMLFF. CDR3 sequence (DNA): TGTGCCAGCAGCTTAGAGCCTAGCGGGATGTTGTTCTTC.

The chain recombines TRBV6-5 with TRBJ1-1, with D possibly matching TRBD1 (6 bases). The germline V gene has CDR1 MNHEY and CDR2 SVGAGI. Trimming cost V 2 bases and J 11 bases, with 15 bases left between them. The CDR3 is made up of 13 amino acids. CDR3 region: CASSYVMGGQAFF. In DNA, the CDR3 is TGTGCCAGCAGTTACGTCATGGGGGGGCAGGCTTTCTTT.

This rearrangement joins TRBV2 to TRBJ2-1; D gene unclear. The CDR3 covers 11 residues. The germline V gene has CDR1 SNHLY and CDR2 FYNNEI. V was trimmed by 10 bases and J by 4 bases, leaving 8 bases between them. CDR3 coding DNA: TGTGCCACCACAAATTACAATGAGCAGTTCTTC. Its translation: CATTNYNEQFF.

This rearrangement joins TRBV7-2 to TRBJ2-5; D is unclear. There are 14 residues in the CDR3. The germline gives CDR1 SGHTA, CDR2 FQGNSA. Deletions cut 5 bases from V and 2 bases from J, with 12 bases between. DNA for the CDR3: TGTGCCAGCAGCCAGTCCCGAATTCAAGAGACCCAGTACTTC. Translating it yields CASSQSRIQETQYF.

The V gene is TRBV21-1, the J gene TRBJ1-5; TRBD1 is the table's D call, not checked against the DNA. TRBV21-1 is flagged as a pseudogene. The CDR3 runs 19 residues. CDR3 coding DNA: TGTGCCAGCAGCAAAGAGGGGCGGGGGACAGGGGGGTTTTGTCAGCCCCAGCATTTT. It translates to CASSKEGRGTGGFCQPQHF.

CDR3 region: CASRRLARMDTGELFF. CDR3 bases: TGTGCCAGCAGACGACTAGCGCGTATGGACACCGGGGAGCTGTTTTTT. The chain employs TRBV7-8 and TRBJ2-2; 8 bases are a match to TRBD2. The germline V gene encodes CDR1 SGHVS and CDR2 FQNEAQ. This CDR3 region has 16 residues. V gave up 6 bases and J gave up 3 bases; unmatched junction bases: 9.